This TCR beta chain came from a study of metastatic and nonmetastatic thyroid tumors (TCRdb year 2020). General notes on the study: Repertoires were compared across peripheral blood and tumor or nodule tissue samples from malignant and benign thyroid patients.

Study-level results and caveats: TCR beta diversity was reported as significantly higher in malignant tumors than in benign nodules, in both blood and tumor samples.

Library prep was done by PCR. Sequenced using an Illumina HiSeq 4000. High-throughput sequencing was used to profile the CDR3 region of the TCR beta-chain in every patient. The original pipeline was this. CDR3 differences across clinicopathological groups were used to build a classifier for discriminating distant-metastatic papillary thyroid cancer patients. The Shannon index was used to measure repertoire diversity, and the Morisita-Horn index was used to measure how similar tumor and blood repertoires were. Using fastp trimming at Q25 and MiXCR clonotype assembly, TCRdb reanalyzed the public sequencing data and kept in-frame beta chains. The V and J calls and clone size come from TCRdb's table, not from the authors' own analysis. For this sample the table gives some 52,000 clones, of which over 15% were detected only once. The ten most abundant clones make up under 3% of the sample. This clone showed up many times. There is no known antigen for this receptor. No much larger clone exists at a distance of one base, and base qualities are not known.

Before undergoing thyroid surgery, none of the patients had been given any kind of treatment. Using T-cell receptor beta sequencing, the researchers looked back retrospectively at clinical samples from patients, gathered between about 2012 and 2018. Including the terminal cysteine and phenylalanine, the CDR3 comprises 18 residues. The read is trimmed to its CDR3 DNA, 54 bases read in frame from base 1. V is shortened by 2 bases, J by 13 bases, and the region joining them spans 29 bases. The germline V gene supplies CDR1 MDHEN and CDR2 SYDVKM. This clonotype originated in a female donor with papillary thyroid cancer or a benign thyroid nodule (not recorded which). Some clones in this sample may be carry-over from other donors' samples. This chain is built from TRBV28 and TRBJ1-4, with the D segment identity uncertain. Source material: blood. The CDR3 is CASSLMGSALSSFFGLFF. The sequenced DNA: TGTGCCAGCAGTTTAATGGGAAGTGCACTGAGTTCATTTTTTGGACTGTTTTTT.